This section outlines one T cell receptor (beta chain) sequence together with its context. Its antigen has not been determined. No much larger clone is present one base from it, and per-base qualities are unavailable. One collaborating source in Seattle enrolled patients while the patients were actively infected and followed the patients over time throughout the course of disease. The collaborating institutions used their own protocols to collect whole blood in K2EDTA tubes. For TCRbeta analysis, collaborators shipped samples as frozen whole blood, isolated PBMCs, or DNA extracted from either of those sample types. The data originate from a study of blood T cell repertoires in COVID-19 (dated by TCRdb to about 2020). Some background on the complete study: The collaborator samples originated in the United States, Italy and Spain and spanned the acute and convalescent phases of COVID-19. The material from the prospective study consisted of cDNA or gDNA derived from T cells, B-cell-depleted T cells, or PBMCs. Deeply sampled blood TCRbeta repertoires from subjects exposed to, actively infected with, or recovered from COVID-19 were included in the dataset. The repertoires were released in a freely available public database meant as a resource for research on the immune response to SARS-CoV-2. The samples were drawn from the first 160 participants of the ongoing ImmuneRACE study and from over a thousand subjects provided by 6 global collaborators. The sample metadata nearly always contained a de-identified subject ID, COVID-19 status, age in years and sex. Where available, HLA class I and class II types were obtained from metadata supplied by the sample provider rather than from assay-based typing. General study outcomes and caveats: Clinical and demographic metadata were provided uncurated, with the amount varying by source and participant.

From V the trimming removes 5 bases and from J it removes 7 bases, while the gene matches leave 8 bases of the junction unaccounted for. The germline V gene (reference sequence) supplies CDR1 LNHNV and CDR2 YYDKDF. Measured from the cysteine to the phenylalanine, the CDR3 is 14 residues long. Here the CDR3 DNA is all that survives: 42 bases in frame from base 1. TCRbeta CDR3 regions were amplified from genomic DNA using the immunoSEQ Assay, a bias-controlled multiplex PCR. The study's own analysis went as follows. The number of nucleated cells in each sample was estimated from the amplification of reference gene primers within the assay. To quantify the absolute abundance of each unique TCRbeta CDR3 rearrangement, sequence reads were collapsed and filtered. For each sample, productive Simpson clonality was calculated by taking the square root of Simpson's diversity index across productive rearrangements. TCRdb took this table from immuneACCESS and kept in-frame rearrangements with V and J called. Such tables lack part of the clones; where checked against another copy, unresolved V genes explain under half of the gap, and the rest is unexplained. The V and J calls and clone size come from that table; D and trimming were worked out from the DNA. Within this sample are about 160,000 clones, with 80% to 90% of them counted one time only. The top ten hold over 5% of the sample.

The sequence was collected from a woman in her forties or fifties with COVID-19, enrolled during active disease. Sample: peripheral blood. The V and J segments used are TRBV15 and TRBJ1-3, with 7 bases in between that match TRBD1. Here the CDR3 is given as CATSPDRAANTIYF. In nucleotide form, the sequence is TGTGCCACCAGCCCCGACAGGGCGGCGAACACCATATATTTT.